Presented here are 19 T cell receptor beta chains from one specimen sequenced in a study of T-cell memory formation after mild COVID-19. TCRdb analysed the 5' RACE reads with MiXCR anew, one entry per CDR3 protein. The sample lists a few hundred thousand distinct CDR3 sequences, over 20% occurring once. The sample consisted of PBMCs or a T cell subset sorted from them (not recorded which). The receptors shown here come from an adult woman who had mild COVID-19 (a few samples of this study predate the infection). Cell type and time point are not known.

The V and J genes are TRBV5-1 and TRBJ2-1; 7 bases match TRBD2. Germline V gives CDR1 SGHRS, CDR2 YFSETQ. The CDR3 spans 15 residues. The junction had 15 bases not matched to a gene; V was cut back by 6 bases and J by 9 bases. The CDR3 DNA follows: TGCGCCAGCAACCCTTCTCTCGGCGGGGAGGGTGAGCAGTTCTTC. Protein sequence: CASNPSLGGEGEQFF.

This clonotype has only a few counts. The CDR3 DNA reads as TGTGCCAGCACCAATTGGGGGGTCCCAGGAGGCTATGGCTACACCTTC. It is translated as CASTNWGVPGGYGYTF. The chain uses TRBV5-6 and TRBJ1-2, with D perhaps matching TRBD1 (5 bases). V gave up 6 bases and J gave up 4 bases, with 22 bases separating them. The CDR3 runs to 16 residues. The germline CDR1 and CDR2 sequences are SGHDT and YYEEEE.

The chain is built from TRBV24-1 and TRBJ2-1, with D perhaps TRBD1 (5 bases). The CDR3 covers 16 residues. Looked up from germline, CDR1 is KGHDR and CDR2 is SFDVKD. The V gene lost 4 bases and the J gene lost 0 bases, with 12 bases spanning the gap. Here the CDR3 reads CATSDRGQSSYNEQFF. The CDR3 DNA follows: TGTGCCACCAGTGACCGAGGACAAAGCTCCTACAATGAGCAGTTCTTC.

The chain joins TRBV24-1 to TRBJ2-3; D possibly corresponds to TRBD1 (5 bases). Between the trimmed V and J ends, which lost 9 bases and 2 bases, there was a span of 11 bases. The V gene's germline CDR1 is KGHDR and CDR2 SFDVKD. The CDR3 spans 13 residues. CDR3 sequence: CATVGHDTDTQYF. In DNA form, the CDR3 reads TGTGCCACCGTCGGACATGACACAGATACGCAGTATTTT.

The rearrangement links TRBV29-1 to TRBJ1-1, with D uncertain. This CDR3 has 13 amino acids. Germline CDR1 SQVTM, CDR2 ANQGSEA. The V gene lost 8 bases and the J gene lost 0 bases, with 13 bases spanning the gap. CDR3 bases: TGCAGCTCAGCAGGTGGGTTGAACACTGAAGCTTTCTTT. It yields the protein CSSAGGLNTEAFF.

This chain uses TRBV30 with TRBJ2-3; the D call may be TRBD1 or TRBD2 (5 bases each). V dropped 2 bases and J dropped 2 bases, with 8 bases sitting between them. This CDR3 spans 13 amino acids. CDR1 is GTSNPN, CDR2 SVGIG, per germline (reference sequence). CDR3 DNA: TGTGCCTGGAGTCAGGGACCCACAGATACGCAGTATTTT. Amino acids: CAWSQGPTDTQYF.

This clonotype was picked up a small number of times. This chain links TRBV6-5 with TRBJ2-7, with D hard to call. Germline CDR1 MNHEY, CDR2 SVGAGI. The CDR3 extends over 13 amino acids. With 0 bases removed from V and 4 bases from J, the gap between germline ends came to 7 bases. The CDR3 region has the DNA TGTGCCAGCAGTTACTCGGTGTATTACGAGCAGTACTTC. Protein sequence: CASSYSVYYEQYF.

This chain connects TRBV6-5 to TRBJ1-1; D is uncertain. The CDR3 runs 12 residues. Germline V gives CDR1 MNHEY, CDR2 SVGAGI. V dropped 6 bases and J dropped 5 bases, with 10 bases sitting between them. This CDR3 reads CASRLGLTEAFF. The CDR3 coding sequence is TGTGCCAGCAGGCTAGGGCTAACTGAAGCTTTCTTT.

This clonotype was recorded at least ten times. This CDR3 is CATSDAGEGRETQYF. The CDR3 DNA follows: TGTGCCACCAGTGATGCAGGGGAGGGTCGGGAGACCCAGTACTTC. The chain has TRBV24-1 and TRBJ2-5, with D maybe TRBD2 (7 bases). Between the trimmed V and J ends, which lost 3 bases and 5 bases, there was a span of 15 bases. Germline CDR1 is KGHDR and CDR2 is SFDVKD. The CDR3 has 15 residues.

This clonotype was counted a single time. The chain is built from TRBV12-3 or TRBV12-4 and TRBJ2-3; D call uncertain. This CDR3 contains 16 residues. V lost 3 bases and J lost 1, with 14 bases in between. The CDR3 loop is CASSLVETIRTDTQYF. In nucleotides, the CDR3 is TGTGCCAGCAGTTTGGTCGAGACGATCCGCACAGATACGCAGTATTTT.

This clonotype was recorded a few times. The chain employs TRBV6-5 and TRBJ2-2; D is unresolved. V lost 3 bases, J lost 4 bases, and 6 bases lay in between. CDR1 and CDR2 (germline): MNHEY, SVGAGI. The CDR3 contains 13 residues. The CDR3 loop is CASSYVGTGELFF. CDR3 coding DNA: TGTGCCAGCAGTTATGTGGGCACCGGGGAGCTGTTTTTT.

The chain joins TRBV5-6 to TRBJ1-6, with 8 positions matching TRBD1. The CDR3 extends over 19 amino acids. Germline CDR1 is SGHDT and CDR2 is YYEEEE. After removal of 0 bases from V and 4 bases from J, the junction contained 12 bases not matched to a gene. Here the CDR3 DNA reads TGTGCCAGCAGCTTGGTGGAGACAGGGGATCCTTTTTATAATTCACCCCTCCACTTT. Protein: CASSLVETGDPFYNSPLHF.

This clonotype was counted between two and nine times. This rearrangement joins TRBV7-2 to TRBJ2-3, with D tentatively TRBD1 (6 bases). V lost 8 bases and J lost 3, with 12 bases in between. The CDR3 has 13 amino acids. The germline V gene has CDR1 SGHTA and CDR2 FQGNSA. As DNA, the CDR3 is TGTGCCAGCCGAAGACAGGTGACAGATACGCAGTATTTT. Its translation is CASRRQVTDTQYF.

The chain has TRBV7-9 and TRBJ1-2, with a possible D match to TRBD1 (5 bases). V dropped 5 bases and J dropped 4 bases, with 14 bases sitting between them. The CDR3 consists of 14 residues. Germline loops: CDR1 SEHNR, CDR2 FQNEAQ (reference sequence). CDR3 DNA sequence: TGTGCCAGCAGCCGAGGGGAAGGGATCTATGGCTACACCTTC. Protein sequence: CASSRGEGIYGYTF.

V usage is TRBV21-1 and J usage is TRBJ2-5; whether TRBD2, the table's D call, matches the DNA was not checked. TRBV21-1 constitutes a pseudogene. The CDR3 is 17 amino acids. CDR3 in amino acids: CASSKGGLVITQETQYF. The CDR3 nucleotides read TGTGCCAGCAGCAAGGGGGGACTAGTGATTACCCAAGAGACCCAGTACTTC.

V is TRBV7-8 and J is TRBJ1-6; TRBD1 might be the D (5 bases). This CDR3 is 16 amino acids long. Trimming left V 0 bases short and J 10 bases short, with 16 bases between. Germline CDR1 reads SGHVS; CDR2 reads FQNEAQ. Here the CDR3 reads CASSLASNPGGSPLHF. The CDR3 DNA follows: TGTGCCAGCAGCTTAGCGAGCAACCCCGGGGGATCACCCCTCCACTTT.

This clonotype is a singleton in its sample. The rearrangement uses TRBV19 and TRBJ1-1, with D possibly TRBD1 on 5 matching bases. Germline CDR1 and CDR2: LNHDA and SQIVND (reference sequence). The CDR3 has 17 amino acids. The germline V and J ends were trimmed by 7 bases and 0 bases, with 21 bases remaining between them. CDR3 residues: CASTEYWRGGLNTEAFF. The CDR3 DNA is TGTGCCAGTACCGAATATTGGCGGGGGGGTTTGAACACTGAAGCTTTCTTT.

CDR3 residues: CASSQGTEEGEAFF. DNA for the CDR3: TGTGCCAGCAGCCAAGGGACCGAAGAAGGTGAAGCTTTCTTT. The chain has TRBV7-6 and TRBJ1-1; tentatively, D is TRBD1 (5 bases). The CDR3 extends over 14 amino acids. V shed 5 bases and J shed 7 bases, with 17 bases lying between them. CDR1 and CDR2 (germline): SGHVS, FNYEAQ.

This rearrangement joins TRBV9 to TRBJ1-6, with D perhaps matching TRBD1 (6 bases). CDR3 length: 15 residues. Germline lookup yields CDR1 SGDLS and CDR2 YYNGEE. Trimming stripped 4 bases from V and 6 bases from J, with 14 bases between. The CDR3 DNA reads TGTGCCAGCAGCCCATCACAGGGAGGTAATTCACCCCTCCACTTT. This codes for CASSPSQGGNSPLHF.